This T cell receptor beta chain was captured by sequencing in a study of T cell clonotyping in hematopoietic cell transplantation. The overall study: Recipient samples before transplant were obtained post-cytoreduction.

Concerning this clone: No antigen is known for it.

Time point meaning: recipient sample about 28 days before transplant, after cytoreduction. Recipients were bled about 28 days pretransplant and at posttransplant days 30, 100, 180. Here immunoSEQ multiplex PCR was the method, and the copy in TCRdb shows in-frame clones only, minus some. The repertoire holds some 36,000 clones, with 95% as singletons. Points from the study as a whole: At the given depth, recipient repertoires were over 95% de novo clonotypes. Recipient TCR diversity dropped after transplant; expanded clonotypes rose from day 30 to 180.

This CDR3 comprises 13 residues. Per the germline V gene, CDR1 is MNHNY and CDR2 is SVGAGI (reference sequence). The V and J ends lost 7 bases and 0 bases respectively, with 7 bases between them. The chain is built from TRBV6-6 and TRBJ1-5; D not certain. The TCR originated in a man between 35 and 55 years old with chronic myeloid leukemia. Some clones in this sample may be carry-over from other donors' samples. The source material was peripheral blood mononuclear cells, sampled before stem cell transplant. The CDR3 sequence: CASNENSNQPQHF. In DNA, the CDR3 is TGTGCCAGCAACGAAAATAGCAATCAGCCCCAGCATTTT.